The source of this TCR beta chain is a study of OX40 agonist ivuxolimab in advanced cancers. Study as a whole: Dose-escalation patients were diagnosed with hepatocellular carcinoma, melanoma, renal cell cancer or head and neck cancer. Whole-study results and caveats: Clonal expansion from baseline to week 6 occurred in both CD4+ and CD8+ T cells.

The germline V gene has CDR1 SGHAT and CDR2 FQNNGV. The junction had 10 bases not matched to a gene; V was cut back by 2 bases and J by 6 bases. This CDR3 is 16 amino acids long. Assay: immunoSEQ multiplex PCR; the TCRdb copy retains only in-frame clones and omits some. The sample holds about 62,000 clones, approximately 90% seen once. With respect to this clone: Its antigen remains unidentified.

This chain joins TRBV11-2 and TRBJ2-3; 8 nucleotides match TRBD2. The sequence was collected from an adult with an advanced solid tumor such as melanoma, head and neck, liver or kidney cancer. Sequences were derived from CD4+ or CD8+ T cells sorted from blood, sampled in a trial of the OX40 agonist ivuxolimab. CDR3 amino acids: CASSLYGRGDGDTQYF. The CDR3 nucleotides are TGTGCCAGCAGCTTATACGGGAGGGGGGATGGGGATACGCAGTATTTT.